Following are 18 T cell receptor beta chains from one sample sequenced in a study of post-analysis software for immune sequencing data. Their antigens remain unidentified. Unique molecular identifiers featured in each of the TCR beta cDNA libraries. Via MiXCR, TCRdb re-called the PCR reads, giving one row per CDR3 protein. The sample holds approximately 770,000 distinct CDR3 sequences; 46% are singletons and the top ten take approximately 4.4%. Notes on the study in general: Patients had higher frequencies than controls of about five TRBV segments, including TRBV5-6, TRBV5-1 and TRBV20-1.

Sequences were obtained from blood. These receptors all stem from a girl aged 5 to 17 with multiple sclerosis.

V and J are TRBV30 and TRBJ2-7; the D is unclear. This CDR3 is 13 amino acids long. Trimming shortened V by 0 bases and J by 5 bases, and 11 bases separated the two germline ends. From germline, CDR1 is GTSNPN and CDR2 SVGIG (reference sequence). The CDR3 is CAWSVLGSNEQYF. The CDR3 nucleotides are TGTGCCTGGAGTGTACTGGGCAGCAACGAGCAGTACTTC. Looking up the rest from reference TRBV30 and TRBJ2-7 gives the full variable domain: SQTIHQWPATLVQPVGSPLSLECTVEGTSNPNLYWYRQAAGRGLQLLFYSVGIGQISSEVPQNLSASRPQDRQFILSSKKLLLSDSGFYLCAWSVLGSNEQYFGPGTRLTVT.

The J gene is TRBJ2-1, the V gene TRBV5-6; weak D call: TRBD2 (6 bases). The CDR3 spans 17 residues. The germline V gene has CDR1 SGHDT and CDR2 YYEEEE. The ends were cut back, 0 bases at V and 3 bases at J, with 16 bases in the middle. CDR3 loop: CASSLDSVGAGYNEQFF. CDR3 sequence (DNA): TGTGCCAGCAGCTTGGATTCGGTGGGAGCGGGCTACAATGAGCAGTTCTTC. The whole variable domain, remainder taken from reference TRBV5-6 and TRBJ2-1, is DAGVTQSPTHLIKTRGQQVTLRCSPKSGHDTVSWYQQALGQGPQFIFQYYEEEERQRGNFPDRFSGHQFPNYSSELNVNALLLGDSALYLCASSLDSVGAGYNEQFFGPGTRLTVL.

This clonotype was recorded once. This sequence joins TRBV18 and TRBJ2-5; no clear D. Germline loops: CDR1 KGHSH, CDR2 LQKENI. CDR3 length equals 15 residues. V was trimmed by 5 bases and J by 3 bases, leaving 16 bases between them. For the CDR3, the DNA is TGTGCCAGCTCATCCGGACCCAGACTGAAAGAGACCCAGTACTTC. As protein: CASSSGPRLKETQYF.

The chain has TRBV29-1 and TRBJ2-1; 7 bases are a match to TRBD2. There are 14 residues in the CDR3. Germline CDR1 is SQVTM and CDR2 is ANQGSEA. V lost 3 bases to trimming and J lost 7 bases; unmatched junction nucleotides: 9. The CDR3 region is CSVDWEGRWNEQFF. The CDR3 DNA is TGCAGCGTTGACTGGGAGGGAAGGTGGAATGAGCAGTTCTTC.

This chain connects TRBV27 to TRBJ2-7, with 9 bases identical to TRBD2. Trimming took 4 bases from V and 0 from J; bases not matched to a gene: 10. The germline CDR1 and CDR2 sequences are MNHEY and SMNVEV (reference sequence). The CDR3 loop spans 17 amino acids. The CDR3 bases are TGTGCCAGCAGTTCCCTAGGAGCGGGAGGTGACTCCTACGAGCAGTACTTC. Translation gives CASSSLGAGGDSYEQYF.

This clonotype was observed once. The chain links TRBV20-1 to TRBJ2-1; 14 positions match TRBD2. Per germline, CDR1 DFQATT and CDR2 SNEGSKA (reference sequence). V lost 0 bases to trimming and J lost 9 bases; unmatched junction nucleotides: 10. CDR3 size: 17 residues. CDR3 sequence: CSARDPGTSGSVGEQFF. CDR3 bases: TGCAGTGCTAGAGATCCCGGGACTAGCGGGAGTGTAGGTGAGCAGTTCTTC.

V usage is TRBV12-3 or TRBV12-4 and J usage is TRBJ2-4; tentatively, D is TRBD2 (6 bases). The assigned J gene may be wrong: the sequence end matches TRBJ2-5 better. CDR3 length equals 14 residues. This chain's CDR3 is CASSTEGHQETQYF. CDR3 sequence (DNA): TGTGCCAGCAGCACGGAGGGGCACCAAGAGACCCAGTACTTC.

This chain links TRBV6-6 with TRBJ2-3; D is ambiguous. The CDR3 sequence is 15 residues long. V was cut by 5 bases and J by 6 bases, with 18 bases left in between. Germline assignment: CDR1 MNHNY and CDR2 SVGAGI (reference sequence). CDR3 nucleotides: TGTGCCAGCAGTGACACACCTGGGATGTTGGATACGCAGTATTTT. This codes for CASSDTPGMLDTQYF.

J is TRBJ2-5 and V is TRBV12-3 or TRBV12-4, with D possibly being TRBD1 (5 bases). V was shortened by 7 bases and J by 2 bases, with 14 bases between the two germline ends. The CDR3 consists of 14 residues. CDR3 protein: CASTSKGLQETQYF. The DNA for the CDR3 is TGTGCCAGCACTTCGAAGGGGCTTCAAGAGACCCAGTACTTC.

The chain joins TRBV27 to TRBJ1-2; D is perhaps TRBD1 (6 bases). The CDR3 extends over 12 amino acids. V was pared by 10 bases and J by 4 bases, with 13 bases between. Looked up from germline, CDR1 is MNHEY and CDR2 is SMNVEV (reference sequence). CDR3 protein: CATYGQLYGYTF. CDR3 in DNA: TGTGCCACGTACGGACAGCTCTATGGCTACACCTTC.

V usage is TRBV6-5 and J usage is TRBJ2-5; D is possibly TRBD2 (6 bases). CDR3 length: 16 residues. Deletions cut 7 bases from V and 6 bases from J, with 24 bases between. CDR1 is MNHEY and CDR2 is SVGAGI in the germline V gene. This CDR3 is CASNGLSGSNGKTQYF. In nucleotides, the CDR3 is TGTGCCAGCAATGGACTATCGGGTAGTAATGGAAAGACCCAGTACTTC.

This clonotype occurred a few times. As DNA, the CDR3 is TGTGCCAGCAGCAAGTACGGGACGAACAATGAGCAGTTCTTC. Protein: CASSKYGTNNEQFF. The chain employs TRBV12-3 or TRBV12-4 and TRBJ2-1; D may match TRBD1 or TRBD2 (5 bases each). This CDR3 has 14 residues. Trimming stripped 6 bases from V and 5 bases from J, with 14 bases between.

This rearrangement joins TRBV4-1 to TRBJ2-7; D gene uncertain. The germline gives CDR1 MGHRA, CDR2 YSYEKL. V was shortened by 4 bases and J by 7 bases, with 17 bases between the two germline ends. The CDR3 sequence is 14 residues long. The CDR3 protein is CASSPSVPSEEQYF. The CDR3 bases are TGCGCCAGCAGCCCCAGCGTGCCGTCGGAAGAGCAGTACTTC.

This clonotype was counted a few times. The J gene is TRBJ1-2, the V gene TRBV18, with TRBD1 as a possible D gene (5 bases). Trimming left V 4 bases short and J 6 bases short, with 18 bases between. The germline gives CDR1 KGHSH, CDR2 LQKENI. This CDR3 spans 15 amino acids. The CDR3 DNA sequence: TGTGCCAGCTCACTTGACTCCCCAGGGTATCATGGCTACACCTTC. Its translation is CASSLDSPGYHGYTF.

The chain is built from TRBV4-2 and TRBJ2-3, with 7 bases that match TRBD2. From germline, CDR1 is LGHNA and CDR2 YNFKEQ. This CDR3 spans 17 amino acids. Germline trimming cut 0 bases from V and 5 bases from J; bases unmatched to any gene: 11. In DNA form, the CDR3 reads TGTGCCAGCAGCCAAGATTACGCACTAGCGTCGGGAGATACGCAGTATTTT. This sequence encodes CASSQDYALASGDTQYF.

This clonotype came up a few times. The CDR3 DNA is TGTGCCAGCAGCTCCGAAGGGACTAGCGGACCCGGGCAGTACTTC. Translating it yields CASSSEGTSGPGQYF. The chain recombines TRBV11-3 with TRBJ2-5; TRBD2 matches 11 bases. The CDR3 is 15 amino acids. Germline lookup yields CDR1 SGHNT and CDR2 YENEEA. Trimming cost V 4 bases and J 11 bases; bases outside gene matches: 12.

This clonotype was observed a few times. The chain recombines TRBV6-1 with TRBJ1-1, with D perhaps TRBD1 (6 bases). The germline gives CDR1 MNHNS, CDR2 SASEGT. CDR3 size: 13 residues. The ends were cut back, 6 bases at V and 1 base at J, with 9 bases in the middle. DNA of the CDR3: TGTGCCAGCAGGGGACACCCGAACACTGAAGCTTTCTTT. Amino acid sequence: CASRGHPNTEAFF.

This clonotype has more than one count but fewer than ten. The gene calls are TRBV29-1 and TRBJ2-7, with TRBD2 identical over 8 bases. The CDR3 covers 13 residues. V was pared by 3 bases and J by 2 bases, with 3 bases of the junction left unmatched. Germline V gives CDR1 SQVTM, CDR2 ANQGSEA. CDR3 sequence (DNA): TGCAGCGTTGAGACTAGCGAGGCCTACGAGCAGTACTTC. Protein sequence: CSVETSEAYEQYF.